This T cell receptor beta chain was captured in a study of vaccination effects on CD4 cells after COVID-19. Trimming at V came to 2 bases and at J to 5 bases, leaving 3 bases not matched to a gene. The germline V gene has CDR1 KGHSH and CDR2 LQKENI. The CDR3 contains 14 residues. This table comes from immunoSEQ multiplex PCR, and its TCRdb copy is limited to in-frame clones, with some not included. The table shows 60,000 to 80,000 clones, with 74% occurring only once. Scientists isolated CD4+ T cells after a roughly ten-day culture period ended. Everyone in the study got two shots of either the BNT162b2 or mRNA-1273 vaccine. On this clone: Its antigen is unidentified.

Here the sequenced sample was CD4+ T cells from PBMCs cultured without peptide, taken after COVID-19 vaccination. J is TRBJ2-5 and V is TRBV18, with 9 bases aligning to TRBD1. This TCR came from a human donor who received a COVID-19 vaccine. In DNA form, the CDR3 reads TGTGCCAGCTCACCAGGACAGGGGCGCGAGACCCAGTACTTC. This sequence encodes CASSPGQGRETQYF.